The rows below give T cell receptor beta chains drawn from one sample of a study of T cells in tumors after PD-1 blockade. This table comes from immunoSEQ multiplex PCR, and its TCRdb copy is limited to in-frame clones, with some not included. This table has 20,000 to 25,000 clones, over 80% appearing once. The sequencing used PBMCs, collected after anti-PD-1 treatment. The receptors were sampled from a human donor with basal cell carcinoma. CDR3s include the opening cysteine and the closing phenylalanine or tryptophan. The D gene is left open where the match is weak. Not every row has a clone size; where given, it reads once, few, many or a size class.

v_call: TRBV7-6
d_call: NA
clone_size: NA
j_call: TRBJ1-3
cdr3_aa: CASSLAVDGSGNTIYF
cdr3_nt: TGTGCCAGCAGCTTAGCGGTAGACGGCTCTGGAAACACCATATATTTT

v_call: TRBV4-1
d_call: NA
clone_size: few
j_call: TRBJ2-7
cdr3_aa: CASSQGQFGEQYF
cdr3_nt: TGCGCCAGCAGCCAAGGACAGTTTGGCGAGCAGTACTTC

v_call: TRBV10-3
d_call: NA
clone_size: NA
j_call: TRBJ2-7
cdr3_aa: CAISEVGTMGDEQYF
cdr3_nt: TGTGCCATCAGTGAGGTGGGGACAATGGGCGACGAGCAGTACTTC

v_call: TRBV7-8
d_call: TRBD1
clone_size: NA
j_call: TRBJ2-1
cdr3_aa: CASSLVGQGAYNEQFF
cdr3_nt: TGTGCCAGCAGCTTGGTCGGACAGGGGGCATACAATGAGCAGTTCTTC

v_call: TRBV6-4
d_call: TRBD2
clone_size: NA
j_call: TRBJ2-1
cdr3_aa: CASSDQWGGHNEQFF
cdr3_nt: TGTGCCAGCAGTGACCAGTGGGGGGGTCACAATGAGCAGTTCTTC

v_call: TRBV6-1
d_call: TRBD2
clone_size: NA
j_call: TRBJ2-1
cdr3_aa: CASSEDPAGGGTEQFF
cdr3_nt: TGTGCCAGCAGTGAAGATCCGGCGGGGGGAGGGACTGAGCAGTTCTTC

v_call: TRBV30
d_call: NA
clone_size: NA
j_call: TRBJ2-7
cdr3_aa: CAWSVEQVDEQYF
cdr3_nt: TGTGCCTGGAGTGTAGAACAGGTGGACGAGCAGTACTTC

v_call: TRBV4-1
d_call: TRBD1
clone_size: NA
j_call: TRBJ2-1
cdr3_aa: CASSQAGGGMQVKQFF
cdr3_nt: TGCGCCAGCAGCCAAGCAGGGGGCGGTATGCAGGTGAAGCAGTTCTTC

v_call: TRBV5-6
d_call: NA
clone_size: few
j_call: TRBJ2-7
cdr3_aa: CASSSPVRHEQYF
cdr3_nt: TGTGCCAGCAGCTCGCCGGTCCGGCACGAGCAGTACTTC

v_call: TRBV10-3
d_call: TRBD1
clone_size: NA
j_call: TRBJ1-2
cdr3_aa: CAISESGTGGSSYTF
cdr3_nt: TGTGCCATCAGTGAGTCCGGGACAGGGGGCTCTAGCTACACCTTC

v_call: TRBV10-1
d_call: NA
clone_size: NA
j_call: TRBJ2-3
cdr3_aa: CASSESGLLPDTQYF
cdr3_nt: TGCGCCAGCAGTGAGTCTGGACTCCTGCCAGATACGCAGTATTTT

v_call: TRBV7-8
d_call: NA
clone_size: NA
j_call: TRBJ1-2
cdr3_aa: CASSHLQGADSANYGYTF
cdr3_nt: TGTGCCAGCAGCCATCTCCAGGGAGCTGATTCGGCTAACTATGGCTACACCTTC

v_call: TRBV18
d_call: NA
clone_size: NA
j_call: TRBJ1-5
cdr3_aa: CASSRSNQPQHF
cdr3_nt: TGTGCCAGCTCTCGGAGCAATCAGCCCCAGCATTTT

v_call: TRBV6-5
d_call: NA
clone_size: NA
j_call: TRBJ1-3
cdr3_aa: CASSHRRDSGNTIYF
cdr3_nt: TGTGCCAGCAGTCACCGACGGGACTCTGGAAACACCATATATTTT

v_call: TRBV30
d_call: TRBD2
clone_size: NA
j_call: TRBJ2-1
cdr3_aa: CAWSVWGGFDEQFF
cdr3_nt: TGTGCCTGGAGTGTATGGGGGGGTTTTGATGAGCAGTTCTTC

v_call: TRBV12-3/TRBV12-4
d_call: NA
clone_size: NA
j_call: TRBJ1-4
cdr3_aa: CASSLRETKKLFF
cdr3_nt: TGTGCCAGCAGTTTAAGGGAAACTAAAAAACTGTTTTTT

v_call: TRBV6-5
d_call: NA
clone_size: NA
j_call: TRBJ1-5
cdr3_aa: CASSKDSNQPQHF
cdr3_nt: TGTGCCAGCAGTAAGGATAGCAATCAGCCCCAGCATTTT

v_call: TRBV6-5
d_call: NA
clone_size: NA
j_call: TRBJ1-5
cdr3_aa: CASSPVINQPQHF
cdr3_nt: TGTGCCAGCAGCCCCGTTATTAATCAGCCCCAGCATTTT

v_call: TRBV12-5
d_call: NA
clone_size: NA
j_call: TRBJ2-7
cdr3_aa: CASGLVSGQGYYEQYF
cdr3_nt: TGTGCTAGTGGTTTGGTTTCTGGGCAGGGGTACTACGAGCAGTACTTC

v_call: TRBV3-1/TRBV3-2
d_call: NA
clone_size: once
j_call: TRBJ1-1
cdr3_aa: CASSQVQGNTEAFF
cdr3_nt: TGTGCCAGCAGCCAGGTACAGGGGAACACTGAAGCTTTCTTT

v_call: TRBV6-5
d_call: TRBD1
clone_size: large
j_call: TRBJ1-6
cdr3_aa: CASSSRQGLNSPLHF
cdr3_nt: TGTGCCAGCAGTTCCCGACAGGGGTTAAATTCACCCCTCCACTTT

v_call: TRBV5-5
d_call: NA
clone_size: NA
j_call: TRBJ1-1
cdr3_aa: CASSLGVNTEAFF
cdr3_nt: TGTGCCAGCAGCTTGGGGGTCAACACTGAAGCTTTCTTT

v_call: TRBV2
d_call: NA
clone_size: NA
j_call: TRBJ2-6
cdr3_aa: CASSAVSGANVLTF
cdr3_nt: TGTGCCAGCAGTGCGGTCTCTGGGGCCAACGTCCTGACTTTC

v_call: TRBV12-3/TRBV12-4
d_call: NA
clone_size: NA
j_call: TRBJ2-7
cdr3_aa: CASSPSWYEQYF
cdr3_nt: TGTGCCAGCAGTCCCTCTTGGTACGAGCAGTACTTC

v_call: TRBV13
d_call: TRBD2
clone_size: NA
j_call: TRBJ2-5
cdr3_aa: CASSPGTSGAQETQYF
cdr3_nt: TGTGCCAGCAGCCCAGGGACTAGCGGGGCCCAAGAGACCCAGTACTTC

v_call: TRBV30
d_call: TRBD1
clone_size: NA
j_call: TRBJ2-5
cdr3_aa: CACLSRDRGRLKETQYF
cdr3_nt: TGTGCCTGCTTGTCCCGGGACAGGGGGCGGTTAAAAGAGACCCAGTACTTC

v_call: TRBV29-1
d_call: NA
clone_size: NA
j_call: TRBJ2-7
cdr3_aa: CSVEGGLGSYEQYF
cdr3_nt: TGCAGCGTTGAAGGGGGCCTAGGGTCCTACGAGCAGTACTTC

v_call: TRBV6-4
d_call: NA
clone_size: NA
j_call: TRBJ2-3
cdr3_aa: CASTRNTDTQYF
cdr3_nt: TGTGCCAGCACCAGAAACACAGATACGCAGTATTTT

v_call: TRBV30
d_call: NA
clone_size: NA
j_call: TRBJ2-7
cdr3_aa: CAFNTDHEQYF
cdr3_nt: TGTGCCTTTAATACCGACCACGAGCAGTACTTC

v_call: TRBV7-8
d_call: NA
clone_size: few
j_call: TRBJ1-2
cdr3_aa: CASSSTYRPTPNYGYTF
cdr3_nt: TGTGCCAGCAGCTCAACGTACAGGCCAACCCCTAACTATGGCTACACCTTC

v_call: TRBV15
d_call: TRBD1
clone_size: NA
j_call: TRBJ2-2
cdr3_aa: CATSWDRGVGELFF
cdr3_nt: TGTGCCACCAGCTGGGACAGGGGGGTCGGGGAGCTGTTTTTT

v_call: TRBV4-1
d_call: NA
clone_size: NA
j_call: TRBJ1-2
cdr3_aa: CASSQDAGRRYGYTF
cdr3_nt: TGCGCCAGCAGCCAAGATGCCGGGCGGCGCTATGGCTACACCTTC

v_call: TRBV12-3/TRBV12-4
d_call: NA
clone_size: NA
j_call: TRBJ2-5
cdr3_aa: CASSFAGSGTQYF
cdr3_nt: TGTGCCAGCAGTTTCGCTGGCTCTGGGACCCAGTACTTC

v_call: TRBV9
d_call: TRBD1
clone_size: few
j_call: TRBJ2-7
cdr3_aa: CASSLRGTGGYEQYF
cdr3_nt: TGTGCCAGCAGCTTACGCGGGACAGGGGGCTACGAGCAGTACTTC

v_call: TRBV6-5
d_call: NA
clone_size: NA
j_call: TRBJ1-2
cdr3_aa: CASSRVANYGYTF
cdr3_nt: TGTGCCAGCAGTCGGGTAGCTAACTATGGCTACACCTTC

v_call: TRBV5-8
d_call: TRBD2
clone_size: NA
j_call: TRBJ2-3
cdr3_aa: CASSLGRGGDTDTQYF
cdr3_nt: TGTGCCAGCAGCTTGGGGCGGGGGGGCGACACAGATACGCAGTATTTT

v_call: TRBV6-5
d_call: NA
clone_size: NA
j_call: TRBJ1-1
cdr3_aa: CASSYRSPTEAFF
cdr3_nt: TGTGCCAGCAGTTACAGATCGCCGACTGAAGCTTTCTTT

v_call: TRBV6-1
d_call: NA
clone_size: NA
j_call: TRBJ1-2
cdr3_aa: CASSESGRENGYTF
cdr3_nt: TGTGCCAGCAGTGAATCGGGCAGGGAGAATGGCTACACCTTC

v_call: TRBV11-3
d_call: TRBD2
clone_size: NA
j_call: TRBJ2-5
cdr3_aa: CASSKGLAGAETQYF
cdr3_nt: TGTGCCAGCAGCAAGGGACTAGCGGGGGCAGAGACCCAGTACTTC

v_call: TRBV7-9
d_call: TRBD1
clone_size: NA
j_call: TRBJ1-6
cdr3_aa: CASSLATGGVSPLHF
cdr3_nt: TGTGCCAGCAGCTTAGCGACAGGGGGAGTTTCACCCCTCCACTTT

v_call: TRBV5-1
d_call: NA
clone_size: NA
j_call: TRBJ2-1
cdr3_aa: CASSLVVAGAAFF
cdr3_nt: TGCGCCAGCAGCTTGGTAGTGGCAGGGGCGGCGTTCTTC

v_call: TRBV5-1
d_call: TRBD1
clone_size: once
j_call: TRBJ1-1
cdr3_aa: CASSLGQGATEAFF
cdr3_nt: TGCGCCAGCAGCCTAGGACAGGGGGCCACTGAAGCTTTCTTT

v_call: TRBV28
d_call: TRBD1
clone_size: NA
j_call: TRBJ2-1
cdr3_aa: CASSDLSQGAYNEQFF
cdr3_nt: TGTGCCAGCAGTGACCTCAGTCAGGGGGCGTACAATGAGCAGTTCTTC

v_call: TRBV6-4
d_call: NA
clone_size: NA
j_call: TRBJ2-1
cdr3_aa: CASSEGPQGNEQFF
cdr3_nt: TGTGCCAGCAGTGAAGGTCCCCAAGGGAATGAGCAGTTCTTC

v_call: TRBV5-4
d_call: NA
clone_size: NA
j_call: TRBJ1-6
cdr3_aa: CASSAAGAGPNSPLHF
cdr3_nt: TGTGCCAGCAGCGCGGCCGGGGCAGGGCCCAATTCACCCCTCCACTTT

v_call: TRBV30
d_call: NA
clone_size: NA
j_call: TRBJ1-1
cdr3_aa: CAWSVELNTEAFF
cdr3_nt: TGTGCCTGGAGTGTAGAACTGAACACTGAAGCTTTCTTT

v_call: TRBV24-1
d_call: TRBD2
clone_size: NA
j_call: TRBJ2-5
cdr3_aa: CATSDTPTSGAPGAQYF
cdr3_nt: TGTGCCACCAGTGATACCCCGACTAGCGGGGCCCCAGGGGCCCAGTACTTC